The rows below give T cell receptor beta chains drawn from one sample of a study of T cell changes during pregnancy in multiple sclerosis. TCRdb's copy holds only in-frame clones and misses some; the assay was immunoSEQ multiplex PCR. The table shows tens of thousands of clones, with approximately 92% occurring only once. The specimen comprised CD4+ T cells from peripheral blood mononuclear cells, sampled in the second trimester of pregnancy. Receptor source: a female donor with multiple sclerosis, enrolled in a pregnancy study. CDR3s include the opening cysteine and the closing phenylalanine or tryptophan. A D gene is named only where the DNA matches it firmly. Clone size appears in some rows only: once, few, many, or a class for an expanded clone.

d_gene: -
len: 13
j_gene: TRBJ2-5
abundance: once
v_gene: TRBV2
CDR3nt: TGTGCCAGCTGCTCTGGGGGCTCAGTGACCCAGTACTTC
CDR3aa: CASCSGGSVTQYF

d_gene: -
len: 15
j_gene: TRBJ1-2
abundance: -
v_gene: TRBV7-3
CDR3nt: TGTGCCAGCAGCTTAACTCACTCCGGGGTTGTTGGCTACACCTTC
CDR3aa: CASSLTHSGVVGYTF

d_gene: TRBD1
len: 16
j_gene: TRBJ2-5
abundance: -
v_gene: TRBV28
CDR3nt: TGTGCCAGCAGTTTAGCCGGGACAGGGCCCCAAGAGACCCAGTACTTC
CDR3aa: CASSLAGTGPQETQYF

d_gene: -
len: 14
j_gene: TRBJ2-7
abundance: once
v_gene: TRBV6-6
CDR3nt: TGTGCCAGCAGTTATGGTCAGGCCACCTACGAGCAGTACTTC
CDR3aa: CASSYGQATYEQYF

d_gene: TRBD2
len: 14
j_gene: TRBJ2-3
abundance: -
v_gene: TRBV19
CDR3nt: TGTGCCAGTAGTATCGGACTAGCGCAAGATACGCAGTATTTT
CDR3aa: CASSIGLAQDTQYF

d_gene: -
len: 13
j_gene: TRBJ2-1
abundance: -
v_gene: TRBV5-1
CDR3nt: TGCGCCAGCAGCTACGACGGGAACAATGAGCAGTTCTTC
CDR3aa: CASSYDGNNEQFF

d_gene: TRBD2
len: 13
j_gene: TRBJ2-5
abundance: -
v_gene: TRBV6-6
CDR3nt: TGTGCCAGCAGTGGACTAGCGTATGGGACCCAGTACTTC
CDR3aa: CASSGLAYGTQYF

d_gene: -
len: 15
j_gene: TRBJ1-5
abundance: -
v_gene: TRBV19
CDR3nt: TGTGCCAGTATGCCGTGGGCAAAGGGGGATCAGCCCCAGCATTTT
CDR3aa: CASMPWAKGDQPQHF

d_gene: TRBD2
len: 16
j_gene: TRBJ2-2
abundance: -
v_gene: TRBV9
CDR3nt: TGTGCCAGCAGCGTAGTATCTCGCGGGGGGGCCGGGGAGCTGTTTTTT
CDR3aa: CASSVVSRGGAGELFF

d_gene: -
len: 12
j_gene: TRBJ1-2
abundance: -
v_gene: TRBV19
CDR3nt: TGTGCCAGTAGTTCAAGCAGGGTTGGCTACACCTTC
CDR3aa: CASSSSRVGYTF

d_gene: TRBD2
len: 13
j_gene: TRBJ2-1
abundance: -
v_gene: TRBV19
CDR3nt: TGTGCCAGTAGATTCCTAGCGGGGAATGAGCAGTTCTTC
CDR3aa: CASRFLAGNEQFF

d_gene: TRBD1
len: 13
j_gene: TRBJ1-5
abundance: once
v_gene: TRBV15
CDR3nt: TGTGCCACCAGCCGGGGACAGGGACGGCCCCAGCATTTT
CDR3aa: CATSRGQGRPQHF

d_gene: -
len: 13
j_gene: TRBJ1-2
abundance: -
v_gene: TRBV18
CDR3nt: TGTGCCAGCTCTCGCGAGCGCAACTATGGCTACACCTTC
CDR3aa: CASSRERNYGYTF

d_gene: -
len: 14
j_gene: TRBJ2-2
abundance: -
v_gene: TRBV5-1
CDR3nt: TGCGCCAGCAGCTTCCCTTCGAACACCGGGGAGCTGTTTTTT
CDR3aa: CASSFPSNTGELFF

d_gene: TRBD1
len: 15
j_gene: TRBJ2-7
abundance: -
v_gene: TRBV5-6
CDR3nt: TGTGCCAGCAGCGGACTGGGACAGGGGGCGAACGAGCAGTACTTC
CDR3aa: CASSGLGQGANEQYF

d_gene: TRBD1
len: 14
j_gene: TRBJ1-1
abundance: -
v_gene: TRBV18
CDR3nt: TGTGCCAGCTCACCAGGGACAGGGAACACTGAAGCTTTCTTT
CDR3aa: CASSPGTGNTEAFF

d_gene: TRBD1
len: 15
j_gene: TRBJ1-1
abundance: -
v_gene: TRBV4-2
CDR3nt: TGTGCCAGCAGGGTAACAGGGGGCGCTGTCACTGAAGCTTTCTTT
CDR3aa: CASRVTGGAVTEAFF

d_gene: -
len: 16
j_gene: TRBJ1-2
abundance: -
v_gene: TRBV10-3
CDR3nt: TGTGCCATCAGTGAGGAGGGAGCCTCCCCTAGCTATGGCTACACCTTC
CDR3aa: CAISEEGASPSYGYTF

d_gene: -
len: 16
j_gene: TRBJ2-7
abundance: once
v_gene: TRBV2
CDR3nt: TGTGCCAGCAGCGTCCCGCGGACTTCTTCCTCCTACGAGCAGTACTTC
CDR3aa: CASSVPRTSSSYEQYF

d_gene: TRBD2
len: 14
j_gene: TRBJ2-5
abundance: -
v_gene: TRBV7-2
CDR3nt: TGTGCCAGCAGCGCCCGACTAGCCCAAGAGACCCAGTACTTC
CDR3aa: CASSARLAQETQYF

d_gene: -
len: 14
j_gene: TRBJ2-7
abundance: -
v_gene: TRBV4-1
CDR3nt: TGCGCCAGCAGCCTCAGGGCAGGGAACTACGAGCAGTACTTC
CDR3aa: CASSLRAGNYEQYF

d_gene: -
len: 13
j_gene: TRBJ2-4
abundance: -
v_gene: TRBV9
CDR3nt: TGTGCCAGCAGCGTAGACTTGGAAAACATTCAGTACTTC
CDR3aa: CASSVDLENIQYF

d_gene: TRBD1
len: 17
j_gene: TRBJ2-2
abundance: -
v_gene: TRBV10-3
CDR3nt: TGTGCCATCAGTGAGTGGGGTCGACAGGGGTCCACCGGGGAGCTGTTTTTT
CDR3aa: CAISEWGRQGSTGELFF

d_gene: TRBD1
len: 16
j_gene: TRBJ2-7
abundance: -
v_gene: TRBV4-3
CDR3nt: TGCGCCAGCAGCCCGCATGTGTCGACAGGGGCCTACGAGCAGTACTTC
CDR3aa: CASSPHVSTGAYEQYF

d_gene: -
len: 13
j_gene: TRBJ1-4
abundance: -
v_gene: TRBV5-1
CDR3nt: TGCGCCAGCAGCTTGTCGAGCCCCGAAAAACTGTTTTTT
CDR3aa: CASSLSSPEKLFF

d_gene: TRBD1
len: 16
j_gene: TRBJ2-7
abundance: -
v_gene: TRBV5-1
CDR3nt: TGCGCCAGCAGCTTGGGGGGGACAGGGGGCGCCTACGAGCAGTACTTC
CDR3aa: CASSLGGTGGAYEQYF

d_gene: TRBD2
len: 18
j_gene: TRBJ2-3
abundance: -
v_gene: TRBV7-2
CDR3nt: TGTGCCAGCAGCTTAGGGGGACTAGCGGGGGGCAGCCCAGATACGCAGTATTTT
CDR3aa: CASSLGGLAGGSPDTQYF

d_gene: TRBD1
len: 13
j_gene: TRBJ1-6
abundance: -
v_gene: TRBV7-9
CDR3nt: TGTGCCAGCAGCTTAGAGACAGGGAAAGCCCTCCACTTT
CDR3aa: CASSLETGKALHF

d_gene: TRBD1
len: 18
j_gene: TRBJ1-5
abundance: -
v_gene: TRBV7-2
CDR3nt: TGTGCCAGCAGCTTAGATACAGGGGTAAGCTGGAGCAATCAGCCCCAGCATTTT
CDR3aa: CASSLDTGVSWSNQPQHF

d_gene: TRBD2
len: 15
j_gene: TRBJ2-5
abundance: -
v_gene: TRBV5-1
CDR3nt: TGCGCCAGCAGCCCTACGCCTAGCGGGGGAGAGACCCAGTACTTC
CDR3aa: CASSPTPSGGETQYF

d_gene: TRBD2
len: 15
j_gene: TRBJ2-7
abundance: -
v_gene: TRBV7-2
CDR3nt: TGTGCCAGCAGCGGACTAGCGGGGGCTTTCTACGAGCAGTACTTC
CDR3aa: CASSGLAGAFYEQYF

d_gene: TRBD1
len: 15
j_gene: TRBJ1-5
abundance: -
v_gene: TRBV5-1
CDR3nt: TGCGCCAGCAGCTTGGGACAGGGGGTGAATCAGCCCCAGCATTTT
CDR3aa: CASSLGQGVNQPQHF

d_gene: -
len: 14
j_gene: TRBJ2-7
abundance: -
v_gene: TRBV4-3
CDR3nt: TGCGCCAGCAGCCTCGAACGGGAATCCTACGAGCAGTACTTC
CDR3aa: CASSLERESYEQYF

d_gene: -
len: 14
j_gene: TRBJ2-5
abundance: once
v_gene: TRBV9
CDR3nt: TGTGCCAGCAGCGAATCGACCGGAGGAGAGACCCAGTACTTC
CDR3aa: CASSESTGGETQYF

d_gene: -
len: 12
j_gene: TRBJ1-5
abundance: -
v_gene: TRBV10-3
CDR3nt: TGTGCCATCGCAAACGCGGGTCAGCCCCAGCATTTT
CDR3aa: CAIANAGQPQHF

d_gene: -
len: 13
j_gene: TRBJ1-1
abundance: -
v_gene: TRBV10-1
CDR3nt: TGCGCCAGCAGTCGACAGCTGAACACTGAAGCTTTCTTT
CDR3aa: CASSRQLNTEAFF

d_gene: -
len: 12
j_gene: TRBJ1-2
abundance: -
v_gene: TRBV18
CDR3nt: TGTGCCAGCTCACTCCGCGCCTATGGCTACACCTTC
CDR3aa: CASSLRAYGYTF

d_gene: -
len: 16
j_gene: TRBJ1-5
abundance: -
v_gene: TRBV15
CDR3nt: TGTGCCACCAGCAGAGATAATGCAGGGAAACATCAGCCCCAGCATTTT
CDR3aa: CATSRDNAGKHQPQHF

d_gene: TRBD1
len: 15
j_gene: TRBJ2-3
abundance: -
v_gene: TRBV11-2
CDR3nt: TGTGCCAGCAGCTTTATGACAGGGATGCAAGATACGCAGTATTTT
CDR3aa: CASSFMTGMQDTQYF

d_gene: TRBD2
len: 17
j_gene: TRBJ2-1
abundance: -
v_gene: TRBV7-6
CDR3nt: TGTGCCAGCAGCTCCCAACTAGCGGGGGGACCTTACAATGAGCAGTTCTTC
CDR3aa: CASSSQLAGGPYNEQFF

d_gene: TRBD1
len: 17
j_gene: TRBJ1-3
abundance: -
v_gene: TRBV7-2
CDR3nt: TGTGCCAGCAGCATGAACTACAGGGGGAGCTCTGGAAACACCATATATTTT
CDR3aa: CASSMNYRGSSGNTIYF

d_gene: TRBD2
len: 15
j_gene: TRBJ2-2
abundance: few
v_gene: TRBV11-2
CDR3nt: TGTGCCAGCAGTTTAATAGCGGGTGGCACCGGGGAGCTGTTTTTT
CDR3aa: CASSLIAGGTGELFF

d_gene: -
len: 13
j_gene: TRBJ1-3
abundance: -
v_gene: TRBV19
CDR3nt: TGTGCCAGTATGGAGGGGCGGGCGGACACCATATATTTT
CDR3aa: CASMEGRADTIYF

d_gene: -
len: 16
j_gene: TRBJ1-2
abundance: -
v_gene: TRBV28
CDR3nt: TGTGCCAGCAGTTCCCCCGGGAGGGGGTCGGTCTATGGCTACACCTTC
CDR3aa: CASSSPGRGSVYGYTF

d_gene: -
len: 14
j_gene: TRBJ2-7
abundance: -
v_gene: TRBV6-6
CDR3nt: TGTGCCAGCAGTTACTTGGGGGGGCGGTACGAGCAGTACTTC
CDR3aa: CASSYLGGRYEQYF

d_gene: -
len: 15
j_gene: TRBJ1-2
abundance: -
v_gene: TRBV11-2
CDR3nt: TGTGCCAGCAGCCTCAACCAGGATTCCAACTATGGCTACACCTTC
CDR3aa: CASSLNQDSNYGYTF

d_gene: -
len: 15
j_gene: TRBJ1-1
abundance: -
v_gene: TRBV18
CDR3nt: TGTGCCAGCTCACAGTCCGGGGAGGGGTACACTGAAGCTTTCTTT
CDR3aa: CASSQSGEGYTEAFF

d_gene: TRBD1
len: 15
j_gene: TRBJ2-5
abundance: -
v_gene: TRBV7-9
CDR3nt: TGTGCCAGCAGCGCTAATCCAGGGGGCGGTGAGACCCAGTACTTC
CDR3aa: CASSANPGGGETQYF

d_gene: -
len: 14
j_gene: TRBJ1-6
abundance: -
v_gene: TRBV7-2
CDR3nt: TGTGCCAGCAGCTTAAGACAGGTCTATTCACCCCTCCACTTT
CDR3aa: CASSLRQVYSPLHF

d_gene: -
len: 13
j_gene: TRBJ1-3
abundance: -
v_gene: TRBV14
CDR3nt: TGTGCCAGCAGACCCGGACAGAGAAACACCATATATTTT
CDR3aa: CASRPGQRNTIYF

d_gene: -
len: 14
j_gene: TRBJ1-1
abundance: -
v_gene: TRBV5-1
CDR3nt: TGCGCCAGCAGGGGGGGGAGAGCGAACACTGAAGCTTTCTTT
CDR3aa: CASRGGRANTEAFF

d_gene: TRBD1
len: 14
j_gene: TRBJ2-1
abundance: -
v_gene: TRBV5-1
CDR3nt: TGCGCCAGCAGCCCAGGGACAGGTTACAATGAGCAGTTCTTC
CDR3aa: CASSPGTGYNEQFF

d_gene: -
len: 13
j_gene: TRBJ2-3
abundance: -
v_gene: TRBV29-1
CDR3nt: TGCAGCGCGGGGGACAGTTACACAGATACGCAGTATTTT
CDR3aa: CSAGDSYTDTQYF

d_gene: -
len: 13
j_gene: TRBJ1-1
abundance: -
v_gene: TRBV27
CDR3nt: TGTGCCAGCAGTGGGGTCGGAGGCACTGAAGCTTTCTTT
CDR3aa: CASSGVGGTEAFF